This T cell receptor beta chain was found in a study of tumor-infiltrating lymphocytes in primary liver carcinoma. Study details: The yield of productive TCRbeta reads per sample was roughly 3.65 to 8 million and was similar across tissue types. Study observations and caveats: Tumors had a significantly higher top-250-clone fraction than blood (p = 0.039).

The template, about 540 ng total RNA, yielded TCR beta cDNA made with a constant-region primer. Each TCR beta library was derived from three nested multiplex PCR rounds that employed slightly modified ARM-PCR. Amplification in the first two PCR rounds was performed using TRBV1-TRBV30 forward primers and a C-beta reverse primer for about 10 cycles each. TCRdb used MiXCR to reprocess the multiplex PCR reads, holding one entry per CDR3 protein. The table includes 47,000 or so distinct CDR3 sequences, 70% to 80% detected once. Looked up from germline, CDR1 is SGHTA and CDR2 is FQGTGA. The CDR3 has 15 residues. Co-extracting RNA and DNA was done with roughly 17-32 mg of unsorted bulk tissue as input. A note on this clonotype: Its matching antigen is unknown. Its ends do not fully match the called genes, so a read error is possible.

The chain carries TRBV7-3 and TRBJ2-1, with D perhaps given as TRBD1 or TRBD2 (6 bases each). Input material: liver tumor tissue from sampling region 3. The subset was: tumor region T3, left-lateral pole. This clonotype originated in a man aged 40-49 years with primary liver carcinoma and hepatitis B virus infection. CDR3 in DNA: TGTGTCAGCAGCCCCAAAGGGGGGACCTACAATGAGCAGTTCTTC. Translating it yields CVSSPKGGTYNEQFF.